This T cell receptor (beta chain) originates from a study of blood T cell repertoires in COVID-19. Background on the study: COVID-19 samples, acute and convalescent, were from the United States, Italy and Spain.

V was trimmed by 10 bases and J by 4 bases, leaving 13 bases between them. Germline V gene data show CDR1 as SGHVS and CDR2 as FNYEAQ. The CDR3 runs to 12 residues. As processed by the authors: Nucleated cell counts were estimated from reference gene primer amplification. Profiling relied on immunoSEQ multiplex PCR, and the TCRdb table lists in-frame clones only, not all of them. The V and J calls and clone size are taken from that table; D and trimming were inferred from the DNA. The repertoire holds 200,000 to 250,000 clones, with around 84% as singletons. This sequence originates from a man younger than 45 with active or convalescent COVID-19. The chain links TRBV7-6 to TRBJ1-1, with D uncertain. Input material: peripheral blood. CDR3 nucleotides: TGTGCCACTAGCCCTTCGGCCACTGAAGCTTTCTTT. Amino acid sequence: CATSPSATEAFF.